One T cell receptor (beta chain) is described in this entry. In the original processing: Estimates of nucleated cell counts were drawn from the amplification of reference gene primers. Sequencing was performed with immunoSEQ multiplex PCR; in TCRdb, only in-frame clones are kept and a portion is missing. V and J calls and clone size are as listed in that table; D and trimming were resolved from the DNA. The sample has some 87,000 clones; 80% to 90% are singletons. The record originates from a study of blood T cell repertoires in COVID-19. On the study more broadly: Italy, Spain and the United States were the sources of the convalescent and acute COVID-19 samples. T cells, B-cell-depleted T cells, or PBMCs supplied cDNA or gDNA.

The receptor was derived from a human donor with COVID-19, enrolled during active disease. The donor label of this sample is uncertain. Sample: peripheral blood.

CDR3 nucleotides: TGCGCCAGCAGCTTGGAAGTCGGGACTAATGAAAAACTGTTTTTT. Encoded protein: CASSLEVGTNEKLFF. The chain recombines TRBV5-1 with TRBJ1-4, with no clear D. Germline V gene data show CDR1 as SGHRS and CDR2 as YFSETQ. The CDR3 loop spans 15 amino acids. The V end lost 0 bases, the J end lost 2 bases, and 8 bases lay between the germline ends.